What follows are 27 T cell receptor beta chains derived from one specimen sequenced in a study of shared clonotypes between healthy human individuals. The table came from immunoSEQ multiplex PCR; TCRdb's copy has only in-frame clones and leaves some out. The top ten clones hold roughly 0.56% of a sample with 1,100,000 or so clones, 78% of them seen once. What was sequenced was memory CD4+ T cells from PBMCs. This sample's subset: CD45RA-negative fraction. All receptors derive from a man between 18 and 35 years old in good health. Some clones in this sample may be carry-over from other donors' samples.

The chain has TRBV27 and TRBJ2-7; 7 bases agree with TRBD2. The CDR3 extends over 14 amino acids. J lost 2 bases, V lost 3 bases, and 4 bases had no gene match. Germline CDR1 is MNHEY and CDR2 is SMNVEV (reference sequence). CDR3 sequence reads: CASSLAGVPYEQYF. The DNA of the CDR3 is TGTGCCAGCAGTTTGGCGGGAGTCCCCTACGAGCAGTACTTC.

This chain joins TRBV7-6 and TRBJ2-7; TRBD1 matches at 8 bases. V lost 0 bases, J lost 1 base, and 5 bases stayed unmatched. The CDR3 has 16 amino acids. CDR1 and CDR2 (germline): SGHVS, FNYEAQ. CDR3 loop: CASSLAARTGSYEQYF. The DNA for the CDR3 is TGTGCCAGCAGCTTAGCGGCACGGACAGGGTCCTACGAGCAGTACTTC. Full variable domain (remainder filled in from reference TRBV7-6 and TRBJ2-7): GAGVSQSPRYKVTKRGQDVALRCDPISGHVSLYWYRQALGQGPEFLTYFNYEAQQDKSGLPNDRFSAERPEGSISTLTIQRTEQRDSAMYRCASSLAARTGSYEQYFGPGTRLTVT.

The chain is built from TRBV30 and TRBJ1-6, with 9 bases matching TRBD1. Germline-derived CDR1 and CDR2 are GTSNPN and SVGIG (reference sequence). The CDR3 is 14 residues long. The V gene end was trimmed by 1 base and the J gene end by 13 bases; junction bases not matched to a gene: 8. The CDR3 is CAWSGAGQGIPLHF. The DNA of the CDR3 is TGTGCCTGGAGTGGGGCAGGACAGGGGATCCCCCTCCACTTT.

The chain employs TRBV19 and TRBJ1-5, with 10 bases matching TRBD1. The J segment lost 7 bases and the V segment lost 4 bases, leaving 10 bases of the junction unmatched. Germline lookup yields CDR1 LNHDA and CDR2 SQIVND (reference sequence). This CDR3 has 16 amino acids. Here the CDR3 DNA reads TGTGCCAGTAGTACCGCAGACAGGGGGCAAGGACAGCCCCAGCATTTT. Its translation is CASSTADRGQGQPQHF.

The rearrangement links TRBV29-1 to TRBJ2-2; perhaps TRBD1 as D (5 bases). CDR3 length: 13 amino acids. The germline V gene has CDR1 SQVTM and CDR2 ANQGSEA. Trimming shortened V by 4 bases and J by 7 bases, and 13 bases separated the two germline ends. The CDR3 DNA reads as TGCAGCGTTGGAAGGTCCCAGGGCGGGGAGCTGTTTTTT. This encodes CSVGRSQGGELFF.

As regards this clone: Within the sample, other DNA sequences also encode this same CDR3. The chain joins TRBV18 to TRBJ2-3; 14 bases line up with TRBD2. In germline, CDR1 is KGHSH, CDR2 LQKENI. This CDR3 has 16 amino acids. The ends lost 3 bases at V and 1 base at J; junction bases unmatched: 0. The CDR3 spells CASSPGLAGGTDTQYF. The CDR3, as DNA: TGTGCCAGCTCACCGGGACTAGCGGGGGGCACAGATACGCAGTATTTT.

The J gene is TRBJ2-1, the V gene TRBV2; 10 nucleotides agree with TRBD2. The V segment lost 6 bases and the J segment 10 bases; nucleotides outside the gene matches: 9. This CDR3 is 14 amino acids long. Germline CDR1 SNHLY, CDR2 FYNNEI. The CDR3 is CASREREGLVEQFF. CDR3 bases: TGTGCCAGCAGAGAGCGGGAGGGCCTCGTCGAGCAGTTCTTC. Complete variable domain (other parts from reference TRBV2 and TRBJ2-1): EPEVTQTPSHQVTQMGQEVILRCVPISNHLYFYWYRQILGQKVEFLVSFYNNEISEKSEIFDDQFSVERPDGSNFTLKIRSTKLEDSAMYFCASREREGLVEQFFGPGTRLTVL.

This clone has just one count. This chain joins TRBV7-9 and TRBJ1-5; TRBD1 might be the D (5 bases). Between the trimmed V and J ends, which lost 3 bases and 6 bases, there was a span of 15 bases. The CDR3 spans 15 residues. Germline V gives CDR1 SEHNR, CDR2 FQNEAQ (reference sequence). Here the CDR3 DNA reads TGTGCCAGCAGCTTTGGGACCAGGGAAGGTCAGCCCCAGCATTTT. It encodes CASSFGTREGQPQHF.

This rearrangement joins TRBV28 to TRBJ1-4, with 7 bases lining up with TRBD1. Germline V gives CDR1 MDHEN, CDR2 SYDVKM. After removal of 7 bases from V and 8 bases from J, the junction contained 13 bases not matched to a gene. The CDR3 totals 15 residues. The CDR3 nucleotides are TGTGCCAGCACCCCCACCGGGACAGTCTTGGAAAAACTGTTTTTT. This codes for CASTPTGTVLEKLFF.

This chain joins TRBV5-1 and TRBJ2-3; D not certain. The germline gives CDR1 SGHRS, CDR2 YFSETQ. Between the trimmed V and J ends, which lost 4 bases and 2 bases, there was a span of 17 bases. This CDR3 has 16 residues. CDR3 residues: CASSVQGRRYTDTQYF. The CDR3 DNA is TGCGCCAGCAGCGTTCAAGGGCGGAGATACACAGATACGCAGTATTTT.

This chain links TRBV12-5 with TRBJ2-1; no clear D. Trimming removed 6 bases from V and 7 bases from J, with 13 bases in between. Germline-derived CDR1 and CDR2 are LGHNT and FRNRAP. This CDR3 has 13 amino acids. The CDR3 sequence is CASGIRLGNEQFF. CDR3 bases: TGTGCTAGTGGGATCCGGCTAGGAAATGAGCAGTTCTTC.

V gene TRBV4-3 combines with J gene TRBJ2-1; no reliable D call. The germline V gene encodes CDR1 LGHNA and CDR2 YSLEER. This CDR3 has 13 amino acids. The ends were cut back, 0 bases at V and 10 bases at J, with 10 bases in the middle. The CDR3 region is CASSQDLRTEQFF. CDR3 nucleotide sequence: TGCGCCAGCAGCCAAGATCTTCGAACAGAGCAGTTCTTC.

CDR3 DNA: TGTGCCAGTGTGACTAGCGGGGACTACAATGAGCAGTTCTTC. Amino acids: CASVTSGDYNEQFF. The chain links TRBV28 to TRBJ2-1, with 11 bases identical to TRBD2. The CDR3 is 14 amino acids. Germline-derived CDR1 and CDR2 are MDHEN and SYDVKM. Trimming at V came to 9 bases and at J to 3 bases, leaving 4 bases not matched to a gene.

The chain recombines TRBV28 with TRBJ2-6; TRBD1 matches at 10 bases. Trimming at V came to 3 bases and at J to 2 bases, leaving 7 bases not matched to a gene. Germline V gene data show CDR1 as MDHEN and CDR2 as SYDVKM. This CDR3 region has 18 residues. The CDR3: CASSFFGGQGAGANVLTF. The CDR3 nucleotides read TGTGCCAGCAGTTTCTTTGGAGGACAGGGGGCTGGGGCCAACGTCCTGACTTTC.

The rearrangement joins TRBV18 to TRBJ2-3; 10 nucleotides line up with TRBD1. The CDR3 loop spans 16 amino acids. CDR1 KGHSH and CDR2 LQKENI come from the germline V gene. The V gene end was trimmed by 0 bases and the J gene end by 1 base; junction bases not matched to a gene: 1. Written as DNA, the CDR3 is TGTGCCAGCTCACCACCCGGGACAGGGGGCACAGATACGCAGTATTTT. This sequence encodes CASSPPGTGGTDTQYF.

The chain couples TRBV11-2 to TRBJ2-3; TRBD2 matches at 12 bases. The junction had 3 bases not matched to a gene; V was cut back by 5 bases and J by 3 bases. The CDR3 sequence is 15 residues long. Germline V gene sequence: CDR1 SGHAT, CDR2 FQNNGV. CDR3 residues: CASSLTSGRTDTQYF. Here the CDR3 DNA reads TGTGCCAGCAGCCTCACTAGCGGGAGGACAGATACGCAGTATTTT.

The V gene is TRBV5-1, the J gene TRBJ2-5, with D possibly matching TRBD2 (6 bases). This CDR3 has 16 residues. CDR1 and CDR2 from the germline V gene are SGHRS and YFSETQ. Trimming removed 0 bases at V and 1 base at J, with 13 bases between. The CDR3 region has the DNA TGCGCCAGCAGCTTGGCCGTTGGGAGGACCCAAGAGACCCAGTACTTC. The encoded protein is CASSLAVGRTQETQYF. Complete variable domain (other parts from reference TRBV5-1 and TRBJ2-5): KAGVTQTPRYLIKTRGQQVTLSCSPISGHRSVSWYQQTPGQGLQFLFEYFSETQRNKGNFPGRFSGRQFSNSRSEMNVSTLELGDSALYLCASSLAVGRTQETQYFGPGTRLLVL.

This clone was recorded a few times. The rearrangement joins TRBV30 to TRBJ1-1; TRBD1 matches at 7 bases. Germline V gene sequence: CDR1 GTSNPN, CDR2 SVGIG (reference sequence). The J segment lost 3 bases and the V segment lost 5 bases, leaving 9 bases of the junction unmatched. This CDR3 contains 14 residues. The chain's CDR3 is CAWSDRRGYTEAFF. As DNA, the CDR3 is TGTGCCTGGTCGGACAGGCGGGGGTACACTGAAGCTTTCTTT.

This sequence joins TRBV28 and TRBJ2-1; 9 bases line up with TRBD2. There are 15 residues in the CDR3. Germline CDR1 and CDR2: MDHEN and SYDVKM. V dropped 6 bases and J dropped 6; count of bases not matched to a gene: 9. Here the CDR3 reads CASRAAGGLTNEQFF. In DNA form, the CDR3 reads TGTGCCAGCAGGGCAGCGGGGGGATTAACCAATGAGCAGTTCTTC.

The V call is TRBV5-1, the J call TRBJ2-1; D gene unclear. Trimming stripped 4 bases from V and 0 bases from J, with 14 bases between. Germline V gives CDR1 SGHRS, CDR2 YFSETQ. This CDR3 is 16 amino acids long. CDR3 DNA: TGCGCCAGCAGCCCAGGACGGATTAGCTCCTACAATGAGCAGTTCTTC. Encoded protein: CASSPGRISSYNEQFF.

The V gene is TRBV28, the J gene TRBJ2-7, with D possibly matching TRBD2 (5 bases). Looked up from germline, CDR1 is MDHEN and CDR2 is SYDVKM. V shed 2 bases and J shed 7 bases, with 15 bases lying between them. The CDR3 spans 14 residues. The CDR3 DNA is TGTGCCAGCAGTTTAGGTCTAGCACTTAAGGAGCAGTACTTC. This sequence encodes CASSLGLALKEQYF.

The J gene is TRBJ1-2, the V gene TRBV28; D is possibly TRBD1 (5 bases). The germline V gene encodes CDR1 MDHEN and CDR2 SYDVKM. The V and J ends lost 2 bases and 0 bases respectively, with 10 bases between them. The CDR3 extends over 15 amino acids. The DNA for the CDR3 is TGTGCCAGCAGTTTAAGGGACGGCACTAACTATGGCTACACCTTC. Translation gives CASSLRDGTNYGYTF.

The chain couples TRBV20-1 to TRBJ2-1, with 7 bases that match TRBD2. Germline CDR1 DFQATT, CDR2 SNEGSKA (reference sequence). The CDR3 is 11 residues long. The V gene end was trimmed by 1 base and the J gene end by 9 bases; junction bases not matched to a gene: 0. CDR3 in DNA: TGCAGTGCTAGAGGGGAGGGTGAGCAGTTCTTC. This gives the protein CSARGEGEQFF.

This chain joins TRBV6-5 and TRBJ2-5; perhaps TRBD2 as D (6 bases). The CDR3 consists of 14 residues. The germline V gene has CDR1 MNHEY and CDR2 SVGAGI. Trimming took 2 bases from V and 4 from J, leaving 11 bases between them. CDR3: CASSYLRGRETQYF. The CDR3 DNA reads TGTGCCAGCAGTTACCTGCGGGGAAGAGAGACCCAGTACTTC.

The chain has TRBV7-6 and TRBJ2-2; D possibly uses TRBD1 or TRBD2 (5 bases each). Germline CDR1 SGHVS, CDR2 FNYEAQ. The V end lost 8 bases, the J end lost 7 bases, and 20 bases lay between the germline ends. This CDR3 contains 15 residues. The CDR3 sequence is CASASMGLAGGELFF. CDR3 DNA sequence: TGTGCCAGCGCTTCCATGGGGCTAGCTGGCGGGGAGCTGTTTTTT.

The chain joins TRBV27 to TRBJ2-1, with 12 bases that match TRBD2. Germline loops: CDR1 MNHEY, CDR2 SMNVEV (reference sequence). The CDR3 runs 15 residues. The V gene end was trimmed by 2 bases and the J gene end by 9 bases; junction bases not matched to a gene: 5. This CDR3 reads CASSLASGRASEQFF. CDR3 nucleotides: TGTGCCAGCAGTTTAGCTAGCGGGAGGGCAAGTGAGCAGTTCTTC.

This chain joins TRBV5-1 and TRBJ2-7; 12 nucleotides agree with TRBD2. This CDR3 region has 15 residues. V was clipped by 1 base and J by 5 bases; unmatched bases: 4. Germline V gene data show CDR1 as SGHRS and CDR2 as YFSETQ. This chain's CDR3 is CASSLRLAGVDEQYF. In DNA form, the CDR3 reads TGCGCCAGCAGCTTGCGACTAGCGGGAGTCGACGAGCAGTACTTC.